This T cell receptor (beta chain) was recovered during a study of shared clonotypes between healthy human individuals. This CDR3 is built from 16 residues. To note about this clone: Its antigen is not known.

Study conclusions and caveats: Memory subsets generally showed smaller estimated richness than naive subsets did. The study found lower generation probabilities in non-shared clonotypes than in those shared by all four donors.

Method: immunoSEQ multiplex PCR; TCRdb's copy keeps in-frame clones and lacks some. Of 2 million to 2.5 million clones in the sample, 85% to 95% were seen once. The study drew all its donors from Caucasian adults living in Nashville, Tennessee. The J gene is TRBJ2-3, the V gene TRBV21-1. TRBV21-1 is an annotated pseudogene. Sequenced: naive CD4+ T cells sorted from blood. The subset: CD45RA+ positively selected. This clonotype originated in a man aged 18-30 years in good health. The CDR3 region is CASSKGTARGEDTQYF. CDR3 bases: TGTGCCAGCAGCAAAGGGACCGCGAGGGGGGAAGATACGCAGTATTTT.